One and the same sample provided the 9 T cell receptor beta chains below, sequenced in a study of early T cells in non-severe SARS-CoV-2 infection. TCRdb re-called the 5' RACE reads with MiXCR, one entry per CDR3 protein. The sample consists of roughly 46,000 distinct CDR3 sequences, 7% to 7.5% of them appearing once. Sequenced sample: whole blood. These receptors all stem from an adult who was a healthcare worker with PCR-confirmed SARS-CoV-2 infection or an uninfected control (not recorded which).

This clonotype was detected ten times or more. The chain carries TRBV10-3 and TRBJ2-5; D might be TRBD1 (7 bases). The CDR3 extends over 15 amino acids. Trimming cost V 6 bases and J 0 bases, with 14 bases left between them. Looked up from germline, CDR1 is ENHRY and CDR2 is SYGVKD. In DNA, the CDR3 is TGTGCCATCAGGGAGGGACAGCAGTACCAAGAGACCCAGTACTTC. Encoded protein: CAIREGQQYQETQYF.

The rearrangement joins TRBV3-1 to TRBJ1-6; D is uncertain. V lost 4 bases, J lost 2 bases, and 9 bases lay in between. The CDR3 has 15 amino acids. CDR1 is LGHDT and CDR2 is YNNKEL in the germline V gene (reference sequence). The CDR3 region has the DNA TGTGCCAGCAGCCCAGGCGCTGCCTATAATTCACCCCTCCACTTT. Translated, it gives CASSPGAAYNSPLHF.

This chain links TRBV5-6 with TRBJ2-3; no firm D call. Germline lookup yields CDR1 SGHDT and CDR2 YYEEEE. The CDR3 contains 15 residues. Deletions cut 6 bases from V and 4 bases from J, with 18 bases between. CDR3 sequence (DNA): TGTGCCAGCAACTTTGCTAGTCACCCGCCAGATACGCAGTATTTT. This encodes CASNFASHPPDTQYF.

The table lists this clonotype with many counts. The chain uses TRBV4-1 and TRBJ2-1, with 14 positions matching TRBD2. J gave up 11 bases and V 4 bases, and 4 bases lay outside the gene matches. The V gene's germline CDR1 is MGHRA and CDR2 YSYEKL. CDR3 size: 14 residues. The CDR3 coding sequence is TGCGCCAGCAGCCCCGGGACTAGCGGGGGAAAGCAGTTCTTC. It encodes CASSPGTSGGKQFF.

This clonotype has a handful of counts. The CDR3 DNA reads TGTGCCAGCAGCGCTAGCGTCAACGGGTTAGGTGAGCAGTACTTC. This codes for CASSASVNGLGEQYF. This chain connects TRBV7-9 to TRBJ2-7; TRBD2 is a possible D gene (6 bases). CDR1 is SEHNR and CDR2 is FQNEAQ in the germline V gene (reference sequence). This CDR3 comprises 15 residues. With 5 bases removed from V and 7 bases from J, the gap between germline ends came to 21 bases.

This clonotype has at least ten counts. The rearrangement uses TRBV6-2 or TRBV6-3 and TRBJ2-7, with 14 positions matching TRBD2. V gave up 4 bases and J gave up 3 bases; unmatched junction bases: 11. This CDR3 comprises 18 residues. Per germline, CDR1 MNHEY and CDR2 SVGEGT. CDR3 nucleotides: TGTGCCAGCAGTTCCCCCTCGGGACTAGCGGGGGCTCTCTACGAGCAGTACTTC. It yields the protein CASSSPSGLAGALYEQYF.

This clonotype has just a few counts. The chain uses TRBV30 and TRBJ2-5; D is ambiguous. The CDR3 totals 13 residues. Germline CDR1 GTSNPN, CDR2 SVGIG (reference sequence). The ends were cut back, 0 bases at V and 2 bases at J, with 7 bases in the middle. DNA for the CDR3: TGTGCCTGGAGTGTACAAGCGCAAGAGACCCAGTACTTC. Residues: CAWSVQAQETQYF.

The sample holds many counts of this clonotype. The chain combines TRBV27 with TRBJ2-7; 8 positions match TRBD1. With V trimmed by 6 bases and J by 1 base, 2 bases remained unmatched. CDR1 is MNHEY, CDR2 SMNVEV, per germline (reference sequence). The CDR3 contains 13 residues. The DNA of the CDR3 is TGTGCCAGCAGCTGGACAGGGTCCTACGAGCAGTACTTC. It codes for CASSWTGSYEQYF.

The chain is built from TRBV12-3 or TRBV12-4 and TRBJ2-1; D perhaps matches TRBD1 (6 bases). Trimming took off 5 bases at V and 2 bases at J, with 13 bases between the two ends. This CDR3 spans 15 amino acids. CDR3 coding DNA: TGTGCCAGCAGTATCTTCAGGGACACCTACAATGAGCAGTTCTTC. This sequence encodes CASSIFRDTYNEQFF.